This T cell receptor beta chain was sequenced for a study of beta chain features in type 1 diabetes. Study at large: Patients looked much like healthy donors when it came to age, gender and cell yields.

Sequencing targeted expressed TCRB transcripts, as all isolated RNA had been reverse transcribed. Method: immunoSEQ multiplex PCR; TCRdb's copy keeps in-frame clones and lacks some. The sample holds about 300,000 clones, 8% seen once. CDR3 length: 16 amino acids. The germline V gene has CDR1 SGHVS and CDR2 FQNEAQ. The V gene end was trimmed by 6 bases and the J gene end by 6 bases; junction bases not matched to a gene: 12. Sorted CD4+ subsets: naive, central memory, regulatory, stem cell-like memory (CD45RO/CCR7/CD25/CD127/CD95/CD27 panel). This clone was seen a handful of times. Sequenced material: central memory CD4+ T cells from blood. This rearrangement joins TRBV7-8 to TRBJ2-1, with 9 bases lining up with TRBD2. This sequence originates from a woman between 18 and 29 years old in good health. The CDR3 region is CASSLTGTSRTNEQFF. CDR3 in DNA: TGTGCCAGCAGTCTGACCGGGACTAGCAGAACCAATGAGCAGTTCTTC.